These T cell receptor beta chains were read from a single sample in a study of blood T cell repertoires in COVID-19. Assay used: immunoSEQ multiplex PCR; TCRdb lists only in-frame clones, some missing. This sample has tens of thousands of clones, with approximately 80% found just once. Input material: peripheral blood. Every receptor here comes from a man between 70 and 80 years old with acute or convalescent COVID-19. Each CDR3 is given with its conserved first and last residue. D genes are given only for firm matches. Clone size appears in some rows only: once, few, many, or a class for an expanded clone.

size: -
J: TRBJ2-5
V: TRBV5-1
D: TRBD1
CDR3: CASSLGTGGTQYF

size: -
J: TRBJ1-2
V: TRBV28
D: -
CDR3: CASSLSPGHVYGYTF

size: -
J: TRBJ2-3
V: TRBV11-2
D: TRBD1
CDR3: CASSHYRGRGDTQYF

size: -
J: TRBJ2-3
V: TRBV25-1
D: -
CDR3: CASSDTRGTDTQYF

size: -
J: TRBJ1-2
V: TRBV18
D: -
CDR3: CASSPTGTPYGYTF

size: -
J: TRBJ1-5
V: TRBV12-5
D: -
CDR3: CASGLDFNQPQHF

size: -
J: TRBJ2-3
V: TRBV10-3
D: TRBD1
CDR3: CAIRGDSFITDTQYF

size: -
J: TRBJ2-1
V: TRBV19
D: -
CDR3: CASSSRDISYNEQFF

size: -
J: TRBJ2-1
V: TRBV11-2
D: TRBD1
CDR3: CASSPTGTLGDEQFF

size: -
J: TRBJ2-2
V: TRBV6-1
D: -
CDR3: CASSEPGTGELFF

size: -
J: TRBJ2-5
V: TRBV5-1
D: -
CDR3: CASSLAGVGVETQYF

size: -
J: TRBJ2-5
V: TRBV4-1
D: TRBD2
CDR3: CASSQDRGASGGQDETQYF

size: -
J: TRBJ2-1
V: TRBV19
D: TRBD1
CDR3: CASSTGQSNSYNEQFF

size: -
J: TRBJ2-4
V: TRBV2
D: -
CDR3: CASTEGLAKNIQYF

size: -
J: TRBJ2-7
V: TRBV5-6
D: -
CDR3: CASSLARGTGDDEQYF

size: -
J: TRBJ1-6
V: TRBV9
D: -
CDR3: CASGGRGGVSPLHF

size: -
J: TRBJ2-3
V: TRBV6-2/TRBV6-3
D: TRBD1
CDR3: CASSRGQGFTDTQYF

size: -
J: TRBJ2-3
V: TRBV5-4
D: -
CDR3: CASSSIAGGTDTQYF

size: few
J: TRBJ1-6
V: TRBV19
D: -
CDR3: CASSKAAYNSPLHF

size: -
J: TRBJ2-2
V: TRBV30
D: -
CDR3: CAWSVLSQNTGELFF

size: -
J: TRBJ2-3
V: TRBV24-1
D: -
CDR3: CATTGDADTQYF

size: -
J: TRBJ1-1
V: TRBV7-9
D: -
CDR3: CASSLRLHSNTEAFF

size: -
J: TRBJ2-1
V: TRBV9
D: -
CDR3: CASSSGRGSYNEQFF

size: -
J: TRBJ1-2
V: TRBV2
D: -
CDR3: CASSPTLYGYTF

size: -
J: TRBJ2-1
V: TRBV4-1
D: -
CDR3: CASSQTRTDEQFF

size: few
J: TRBJ1-1
V: TRBV13
D: TRBD1
CDR3: CASSSRQGARAGVAFF

size: -
J: TRBJ2-2
V: TRBV5-1
D: TRBD1
CDR3: CASSWGQGSTGELFF

size: -
J: TRBJ2-1
V: TRBV5-4
D: -
CDR3: CASGGHRNEQFF

size: -
J: TRBJ2-7
V: TRBV5-1
D: -
CDR3: CASSWRDGYEQYF

size: -
J: TRBJ1-1
V: TRBV4-1
D: -
CDR3: CASSQPFRGNTEAFF

size: -
J: TRBJ2-3
V: TRBV19
D: TRBD2
CDR3: CASSIDPAGVTDTQYF

size: -
J: TRBJ1-1
V: TRBV12-3/TRBV12-4
D: TRBD1
CDR3: CATRQGNTEAFF

size: once
J: TRBJ2-7
V: TRBV3-1/TRBV3-2
D: TRBD2
CDR3: CASSQGAAGAYEQYF

size: -
J: TRBJ2-1
V: TRBV15
D: TRBD1
CDR3: CATSRARGKRILSYNEQFF

size: -
J: TRBJ2-2
V: TRBV2
D: TRBD2
CDR3: CASSGRTSGNTGELFF

size: -
J: TRBJ2-5
V: TRBV11-1
D: -
CDR3: CASSRTFKETQYF

size: -
J: TRBJ2-5
V: TRBV18
D: -
CDR3: CASSPPTVGETQYF

size: few
J: TRBJ2-2
V: TRBV5-1
D: TRBD1
CDR3: CASSLVGDRAGELFF

size: -
J: TRBJ2-7
V: TRBV27
D: TRBD1
CDR3: CASSFGTGSSYEQYF

size: -
J: TRBJ2-6
V: TRBV29-1
D: -
CDR3: CSVELRDSGANVLTF

size: -
J: TRBJ1-2
V: TRBV28
D: -
CDR3: CASSSTIRGGLSQWPNYGYTF

size: -
J: TRBJ1-2
V: TRBV28
D: -
CDR3: CAIERGGWDGYTF

size: -
J: TRBJ1-4
V: TRBV25-1
D: TRBD1
CDR3: CASRDRDNEKLFF

size: once
J: TRBJ1-5
V: TRBV7-9
D: TRBD1
CDR3: CASSLTGTGTNSNQPQHF

size: -
J: TRBJ2-5
V: TRBV19
D: TRBD1
CDR3: CASSIRQGSQETQYF

size: -
J: TRBJ1-1
V: TRBV28
D: -
CDR3: CASSPGGENTEAFF

size: -
J: TRBJ2-2
V: TRBV7-9
D: -
CDR3: CASSSDRGVANTGELFF

size: few
J: TRBJ2-3
V: TRBV4-1
D: TRBD2
CDR3: CASSQEGLAGSTDTQYF

size: -
J: TRBJ2-2
V: TRBV5-1
D: -
CDR3: CASSRQVNTGELFF

size: -
J: TRBJ1-4
V: TRBV19
D: TRBD1
CDR3: CASSPDRAGEKLFF

size: -
J: TRBJ1-6
V: TRBV5-1
D: TRBD1
CDR3: CASSLEDRGNSPLHF

size: -
J: TRBJ2-2
V: TRBV29-1
D: -
CDR3: CSVTPPQGANTGELFF

size: -
J: TRBJ1-4
V: TRBV27
D: -
CDR3: CASSLRLRGGEKLFF

size: -
J: TRBJ2-1
V: TRBV24-1
D: -
CDR3: CATSDPSSGVDEQFF